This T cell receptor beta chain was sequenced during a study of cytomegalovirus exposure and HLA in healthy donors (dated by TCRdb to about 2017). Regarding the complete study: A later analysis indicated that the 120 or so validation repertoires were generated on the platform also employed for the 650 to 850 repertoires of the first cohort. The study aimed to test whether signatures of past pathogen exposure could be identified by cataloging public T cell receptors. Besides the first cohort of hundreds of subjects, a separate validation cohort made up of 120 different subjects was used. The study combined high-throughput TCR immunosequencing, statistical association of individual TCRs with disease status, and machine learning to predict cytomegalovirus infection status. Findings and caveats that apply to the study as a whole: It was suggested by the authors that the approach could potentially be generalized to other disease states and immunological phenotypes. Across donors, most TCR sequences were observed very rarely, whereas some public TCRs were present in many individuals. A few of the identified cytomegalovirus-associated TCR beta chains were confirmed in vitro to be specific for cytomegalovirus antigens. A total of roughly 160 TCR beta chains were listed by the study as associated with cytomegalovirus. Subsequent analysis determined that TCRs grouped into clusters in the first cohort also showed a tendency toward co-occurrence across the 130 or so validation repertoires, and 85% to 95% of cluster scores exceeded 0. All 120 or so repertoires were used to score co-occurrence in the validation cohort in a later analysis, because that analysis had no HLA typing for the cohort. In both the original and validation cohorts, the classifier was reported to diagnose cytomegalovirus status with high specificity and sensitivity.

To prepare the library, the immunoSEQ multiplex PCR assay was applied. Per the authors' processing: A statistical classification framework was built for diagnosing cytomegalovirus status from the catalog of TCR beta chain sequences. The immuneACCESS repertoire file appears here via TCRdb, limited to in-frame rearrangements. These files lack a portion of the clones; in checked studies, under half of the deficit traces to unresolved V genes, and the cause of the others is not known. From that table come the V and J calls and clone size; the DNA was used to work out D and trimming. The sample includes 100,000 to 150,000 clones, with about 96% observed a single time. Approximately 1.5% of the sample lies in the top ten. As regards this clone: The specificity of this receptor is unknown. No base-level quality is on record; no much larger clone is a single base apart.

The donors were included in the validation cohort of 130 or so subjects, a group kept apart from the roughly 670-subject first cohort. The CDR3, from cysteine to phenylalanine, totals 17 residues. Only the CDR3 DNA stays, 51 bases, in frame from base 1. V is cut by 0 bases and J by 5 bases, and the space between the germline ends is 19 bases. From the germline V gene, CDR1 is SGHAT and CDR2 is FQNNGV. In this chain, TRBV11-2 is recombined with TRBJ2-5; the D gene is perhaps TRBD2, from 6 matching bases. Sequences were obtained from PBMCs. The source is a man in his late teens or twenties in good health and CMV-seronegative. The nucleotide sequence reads TGTGCCAGCAGCTTAGATGGTGCGGGAAGGGGCTGGGAGACCCAGTACTTC. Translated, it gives CASSLDGAGRGWETQYF.